Listed below are T cell receptor beta chains from one sample, sequenced in a study of CD8+ T cells in alopecia areata. Method: immunoSEQ multiplex PCR; TCRdb's copy keeps in-frame clones and lacks some. There are roughly 120,000 clones in the sample; less than 70% occur only once, and 3% to 3.5% lies in the top ten. The material was CD4+ T cells sorted from blood, obtained at week 24, from a patient treated with tofacitinib. The receptor source for this set is a human donor with alopecia areata. Each CDR3 is given with its conserved first and last residue. The D gene is left open where the match is weak. Part of the rows lack a size; the others show once, few, many or a class for expanded clones.

V,J,length,size,D,DNA,CDR3
TRBV18,TRBJ1-6,14,-,-,TGTGCCAGCTCACCGATAGGGGTAGGTTCACCCCTCCACTTT,CASSPIGVGSPLHF
TRBV18,TRBJ1-4,16,few,-,TGTGCCAGCTCACCTTTCCTGACAGTCGGAGGGGAAAAACTGTTTTTT,CASSPFLTVGGEKLFF
TRBV7-9,TRBJ1-2,15,-,-,TGTGCCAGCAGTACAAGCAACGACGTGTCTTCCGGCTACACCTTC,CASSTSNDVSSGYTF
TRBV5-1,TRBJ2-7,15,-,-,TGCGCCAGCAGCTTCGGCAGGGGGACTTCCTACGAGCAGTACTTC,CASSFGRGTSYEQYF
TRBV10-3,TRBJ1-5,13,-,-,TGTGCCATATCGGGAAAATGGGATCAGCCCCAGCATTTT,CAISGKWDQPQHF
TRBV10-3,TRBJ2-2,14,few,-,TGTGCCATCAGGGGACTGGCGAACACCGGGGAGCTGTTTTTT,CAIRGLANTGELFF
TRBV7-2,TRBJ2-3,12,-,-,TGTGCCAGCAGCTTAATGTCAGATACGCAGTATTTT,CASSLMSDTQYF
TRBV5-1,TRBJ2-3,16,few,-,TGCGCCAGCAGCGCAAGACTTGCGGGGGCCACAGATACGCAGTATTTT,CASSARLAGATDTQYF
TRBV5-4,TRBJ2-5,16,few,TRBD1,TGTGCCAGCAGCCCGGATCCGACAGGGTGGAGAGAGACCCAGTACTTC,CASSPDPTGWRETQYF
TRBV5-6,TRBJ2-3,15,-,TRBD1,TGTGCCAGCAGCTTGATGACAGGGTATCCAGATACGCAGTATTTT,CASSLMTGYPDTQYF
TRBV11-2,TRBJ2-4,16,-,TRBD1,TGTGCCAGCAGCTTAGATGGGACAGGGACCCAAAACATTCAGTACTTC,CASSLDGTGTQNIQYF
TRBV1,TRBJ2-6,16,-,-,TGCACCAGCAGAGGGGACAAGAGCTCTGGGGCCAACGTCCTGACTTTC,CTSRGDKSSGANVLTF
TRBV6-5,TRBJ2-5,13,few,-,TGTGCCAGCAGCCTTTACCTCCAAGAGACCCAGTACTTC,CASSLYLQETQYF
TRBV4-3,TRBJ2-1,14,-,TRBD1,TGCGCCAGTTCCCGGGACAGACTTTACAATGAGCAGTTCTTC,CASSRDRLYNEQFF
TRBV7-9,TRBJ2-5,15,-,-,TGTGCCGCTTCCACTGGGGGGGCCGAGGGAGAGACCCAGTACTTC,CAASTGGAEGETQYF
TRBV10-3,TRBJ1-6,13,-,-,TGTGCCCTCCGATTTGCAGACAATTCACCCCTCCACTTT,CALRFADNSPLHF
TRBV7-2,TRBJ2-3,15,few,TRBD1,TGTGCCAGCAGCTCGGGACAGGGGGCGTCAGATACGCAGTATTTT,CASSSGQGASDTQYF
TRBV25-1,TRBJ1-6,16,-,-,TGTGCCAGCAGTGATTCCGGTGGCACCTATAATTCACCCCTCCACTTT,CASSDSGGTYNSPLHF
TRBV7-9,TRBJ2-3,17,-,-,TGTGCCAGCAGCTTAGCCACGGTAGCTGGAGGCACAGATACGCAGTATTTT,CASSLATVAGGTDTQYF
TRBV27,TRBJ1-1,14,-,-,TGTGCCAGCAGTTTCCAGGGGTCGAGCACTGAAGCTTTCTTT,CASSFQGSSTEAFF